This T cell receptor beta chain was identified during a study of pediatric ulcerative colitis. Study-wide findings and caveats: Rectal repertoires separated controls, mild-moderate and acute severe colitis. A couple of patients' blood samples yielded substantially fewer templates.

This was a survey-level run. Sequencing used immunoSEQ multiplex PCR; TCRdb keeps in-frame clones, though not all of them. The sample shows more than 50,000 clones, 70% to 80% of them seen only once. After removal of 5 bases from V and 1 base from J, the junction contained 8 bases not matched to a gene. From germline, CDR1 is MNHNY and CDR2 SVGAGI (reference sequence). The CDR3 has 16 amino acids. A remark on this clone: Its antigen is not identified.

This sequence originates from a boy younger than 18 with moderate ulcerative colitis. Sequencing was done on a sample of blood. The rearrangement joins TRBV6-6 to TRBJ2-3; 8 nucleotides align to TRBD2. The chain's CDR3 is CASSRMLRGGTDTQYF. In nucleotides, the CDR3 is TGTGCCAGCAGTCGGATGTTGCGGGGGGGCACAGATACGCAGTATTTT.